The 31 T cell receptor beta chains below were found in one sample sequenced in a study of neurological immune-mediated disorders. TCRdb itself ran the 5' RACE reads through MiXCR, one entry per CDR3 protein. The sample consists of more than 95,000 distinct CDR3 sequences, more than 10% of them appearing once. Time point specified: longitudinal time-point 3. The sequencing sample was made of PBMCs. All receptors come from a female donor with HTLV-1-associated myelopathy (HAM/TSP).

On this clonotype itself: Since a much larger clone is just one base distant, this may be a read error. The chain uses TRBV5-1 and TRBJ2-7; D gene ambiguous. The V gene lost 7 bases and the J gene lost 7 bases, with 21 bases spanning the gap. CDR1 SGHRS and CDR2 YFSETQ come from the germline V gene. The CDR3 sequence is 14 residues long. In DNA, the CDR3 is TGCGCCAGCCTCAGCGACCCCACACAGTGGGAGCAGTACTTC. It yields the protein CASLSDPTQWEQYF.

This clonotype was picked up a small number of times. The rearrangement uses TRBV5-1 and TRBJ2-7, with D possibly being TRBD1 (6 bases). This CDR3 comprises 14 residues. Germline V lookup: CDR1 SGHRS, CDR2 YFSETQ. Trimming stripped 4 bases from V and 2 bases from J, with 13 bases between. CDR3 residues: CASSAGDEAYEQYF. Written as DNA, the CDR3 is TGCGCCAGCAGCGCAGGGGACGAGGCCTACGAGCAGTACTTC.

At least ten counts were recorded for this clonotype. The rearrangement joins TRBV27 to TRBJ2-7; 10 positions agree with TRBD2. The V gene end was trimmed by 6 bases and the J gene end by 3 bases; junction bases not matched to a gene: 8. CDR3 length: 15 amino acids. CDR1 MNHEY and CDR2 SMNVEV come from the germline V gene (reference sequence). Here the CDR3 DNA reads TGTGCCAGCAGCGCTCAAGCGGGGGGGCGCTACGAGCAGTACTTC. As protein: CASSAQAGGRYEQYF.

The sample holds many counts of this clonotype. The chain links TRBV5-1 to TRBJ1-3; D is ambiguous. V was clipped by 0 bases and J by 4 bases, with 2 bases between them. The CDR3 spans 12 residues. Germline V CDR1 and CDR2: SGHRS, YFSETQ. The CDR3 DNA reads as TGCGCCAGCAGCTTGGGCGGAAACACCATATATTTT. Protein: CASSLGGNTIYF.

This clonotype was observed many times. The CDR3, as DNA: TGCGCCAGCAGCTTGGGACTAGCGGGTCCCTACAATGAGCAGTTCTTC. Translation: CASSLGLAGPYNEQFF. This chain links TRBV5-1 with TRBJ2-1; TRBD2 agrees at 10 bases. This CDR3 is 16 amino acids long. Germline loops: CDR1 SGHRS, CDR2 YFSETQ. The junction had 2 bases not matched to a gene; V was cut back by 0 bases and J by 2 bases.

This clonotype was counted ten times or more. The CDR3 sequence is CASSLAGQGTETQYF. In DNA form, the CDR3 reads TGCGCCAGCAGCTTGGCCGGACAGGGGACGGAGACCCAGTACTTC. The chain joins TRBV5-1 to TRBJ2-5; 9 bases are a match to TRBD1. V lost 0 bases and J lost 5; bases outside the gene matches: 5. Germline CDR1 and CDR2: SGHRS and YFSETQ. The CDR3 has 15 amino acids. The whole variable domain, remainder taken from reference TRBV5-1 and TRBJ2-5, is KAGVTQTPRYLIKTRGQQVTLSCSPISGHRSVSWYQQTPGQGLQFLFEYFSETQRNKGNFPGRFSGRQFSNSRSEMNVSTLELGDSALYLCASSLAGQGTETQYFGPGTRLLVL.

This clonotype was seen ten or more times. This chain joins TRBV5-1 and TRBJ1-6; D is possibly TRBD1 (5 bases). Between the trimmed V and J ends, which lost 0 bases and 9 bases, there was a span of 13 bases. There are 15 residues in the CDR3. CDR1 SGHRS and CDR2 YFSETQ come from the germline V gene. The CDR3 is CASSLGESGISPLHF. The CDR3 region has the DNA TGCGCCAGCAGCTTGGGGGAGTCAGGGATTTCACCCCTCCACTTT.

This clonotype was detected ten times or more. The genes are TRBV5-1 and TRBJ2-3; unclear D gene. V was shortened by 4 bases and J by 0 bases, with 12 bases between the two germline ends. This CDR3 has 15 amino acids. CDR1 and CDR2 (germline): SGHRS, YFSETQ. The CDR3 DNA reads TGCGCCAGCAGCGGCACAGTCTCTAGCACAGATACGCAGTATTTT. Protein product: CASSGTVSSTDTQYF.

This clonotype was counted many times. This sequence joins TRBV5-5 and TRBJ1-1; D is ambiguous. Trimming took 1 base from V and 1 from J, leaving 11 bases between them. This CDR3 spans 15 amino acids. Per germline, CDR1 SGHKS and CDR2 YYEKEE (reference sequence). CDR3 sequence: CASSLYGVGNTEAFF. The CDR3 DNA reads TGTGCCAGCAGCTTGTATGGGGTAGGGAACACTGAAGCTTTCTTT. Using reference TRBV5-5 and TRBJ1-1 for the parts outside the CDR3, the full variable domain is DAGVTQSPTHLIKTRGQQVTLRCSPISGHKSVSWYQQVLGQGPQFIFQYYEKEERGRGNFPDRFSARQFPNYSSELNVNALLLGDSALYLCASSLYGVGNTEAFFGQGTRLTVV.

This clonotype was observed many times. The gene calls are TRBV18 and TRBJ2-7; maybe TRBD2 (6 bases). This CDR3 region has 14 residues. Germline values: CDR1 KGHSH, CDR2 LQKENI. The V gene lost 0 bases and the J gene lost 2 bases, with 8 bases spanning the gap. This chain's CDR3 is CASSPPGRTYEQYF. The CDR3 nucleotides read TGTGCCAGCTCACCACCCGGGAGAACCTACGAGCAGTACTTC. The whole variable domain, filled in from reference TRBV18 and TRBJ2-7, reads NAGVMQNPRHLVRRRGQEARLRCSPMKGHSHVYWYRQLPEEGLKFMVYLQKENIIDESGMPKERFSAEFPKEGPSILRIQQVVRGDSAAYFCASSPPGRTYEQYFGPGTRLTVT.

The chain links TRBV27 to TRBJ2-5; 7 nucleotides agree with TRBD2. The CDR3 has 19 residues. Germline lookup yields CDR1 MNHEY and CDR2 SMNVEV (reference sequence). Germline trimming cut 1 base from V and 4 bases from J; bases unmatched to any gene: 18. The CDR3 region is CASSLFGGGGWVSRETQYF. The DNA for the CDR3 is TGTGCCAGCAGTTTATTCGGCGGGGGAGGATGGGTTTCGAGAGAGACCCAGTACTTC.

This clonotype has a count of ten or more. CDR3 sequence (DNA): TGTGCCAGCGTGGCGGACTACGAGCAGTACTTC. Protein: CASVADYEQYF. V is TRBV6-6 and J is TRBJ2-7; D remains ambiguous. V was cut by 8 bases and J by 3 bases, with 8 bases left in between. The CDR3 loop spans 11 amino acids. Germline V gene sequence: CDR1 MNHNY, CDR2 SVGAGI (reference sequence).

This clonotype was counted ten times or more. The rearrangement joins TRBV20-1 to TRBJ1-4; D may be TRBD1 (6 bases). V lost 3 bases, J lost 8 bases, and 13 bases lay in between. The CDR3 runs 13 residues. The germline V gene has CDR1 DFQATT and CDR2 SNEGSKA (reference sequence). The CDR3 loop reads CSAREQGGEKLFF. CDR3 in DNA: TGCAGTGCTAGGGAACAGGGAGGCGAAAAACTGTTTTTT.

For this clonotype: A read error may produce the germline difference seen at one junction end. CDR3 in amino acids: CASSEAEAGGYNEQLF. The CDR3 nucleotides are TGTGCCAGCAGTGAAGCGGAAGCGGGGGGCTACAATGAGCAGTTATTC. The chain joins TRBV6-1 to TRBJ2-1, with 9 bases matching TRBD2. The CDR3 loop spans 16 amino acids. Germline assignment: CDR1 MNHNS and CDR2 SASEGT.

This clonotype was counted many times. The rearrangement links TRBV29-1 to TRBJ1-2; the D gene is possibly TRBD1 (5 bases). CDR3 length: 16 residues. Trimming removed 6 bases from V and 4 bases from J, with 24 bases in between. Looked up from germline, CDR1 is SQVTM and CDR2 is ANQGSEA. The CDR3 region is CSVLGVPNSSGYGYTF. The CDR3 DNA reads TGCAGCGTCCTGGGGGTCCCTAACTCGTCAGGCTATGGCTACACCTTC.

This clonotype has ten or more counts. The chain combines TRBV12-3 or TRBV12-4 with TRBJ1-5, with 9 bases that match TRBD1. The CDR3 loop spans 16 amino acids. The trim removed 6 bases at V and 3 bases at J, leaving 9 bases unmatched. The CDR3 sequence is CASRPGTGRNNQPQHF. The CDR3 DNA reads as TGTGCCAGCAGACCCGGGACAGGGAGGAACAATCAGCCCCAGCATTTT.

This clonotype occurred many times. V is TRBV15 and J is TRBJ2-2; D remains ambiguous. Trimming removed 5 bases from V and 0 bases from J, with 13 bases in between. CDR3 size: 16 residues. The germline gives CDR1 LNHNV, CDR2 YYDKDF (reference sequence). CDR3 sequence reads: CATSGTPDANTGELFF. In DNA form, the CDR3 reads TGTGCCACCAGCGGCACTCCGGACGCGAACACCGGGGAGCTGTTTTTT.

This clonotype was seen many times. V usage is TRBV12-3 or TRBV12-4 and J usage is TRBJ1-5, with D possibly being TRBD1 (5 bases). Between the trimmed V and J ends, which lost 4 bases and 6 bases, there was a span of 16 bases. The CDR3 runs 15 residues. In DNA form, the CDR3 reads TGTGCCAGCAGTTCCCAAGAGCAGGGAATTCAGCCCCAGCATTTT. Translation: CASSSQEQGIQPQHF.

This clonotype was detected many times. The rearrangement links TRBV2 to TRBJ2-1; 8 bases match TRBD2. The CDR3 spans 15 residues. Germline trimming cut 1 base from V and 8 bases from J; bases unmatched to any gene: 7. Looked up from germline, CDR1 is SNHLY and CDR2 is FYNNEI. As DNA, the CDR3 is TGTGCCAGCAGTGAAGTGCGGACTAGCTTGCATGAGCAGTTCTTC. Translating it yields CASSEVRTSLHEQFF.

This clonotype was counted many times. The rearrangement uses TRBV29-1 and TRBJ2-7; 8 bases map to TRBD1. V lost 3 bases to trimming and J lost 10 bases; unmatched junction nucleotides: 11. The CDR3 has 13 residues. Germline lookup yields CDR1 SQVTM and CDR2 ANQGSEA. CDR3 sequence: CSVDSNGQGNQYF. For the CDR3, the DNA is TGCAGCGTTGATTCGAACGGACAGGGAAATCAGTACTTC.

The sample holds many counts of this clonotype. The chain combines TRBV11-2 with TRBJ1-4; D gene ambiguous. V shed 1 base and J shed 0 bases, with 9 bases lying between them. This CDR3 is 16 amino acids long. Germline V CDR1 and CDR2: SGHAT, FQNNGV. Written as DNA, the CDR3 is TGTGCCAGCAGCTTAGTCAGGCTAGCAACTAATGAAAAACTGTTTTTT. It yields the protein CASSLVRLATNEKLFF.

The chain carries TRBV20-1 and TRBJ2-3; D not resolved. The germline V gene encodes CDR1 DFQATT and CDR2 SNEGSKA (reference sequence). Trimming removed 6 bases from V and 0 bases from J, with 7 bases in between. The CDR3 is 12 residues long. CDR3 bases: TGCAGTGCCCCCGAGAGCACAGATACGCAGTATTTT. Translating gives CSAPESTDTQYF.

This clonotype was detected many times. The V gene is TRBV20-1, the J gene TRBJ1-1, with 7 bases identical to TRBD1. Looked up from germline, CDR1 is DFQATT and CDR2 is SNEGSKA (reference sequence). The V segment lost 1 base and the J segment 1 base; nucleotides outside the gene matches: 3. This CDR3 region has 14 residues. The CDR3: CSARVRGRNTEAFF. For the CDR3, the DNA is TGCAGTGCTAGAGTCAGGGGGAGGAACACTGAAGCTTTCTTT.

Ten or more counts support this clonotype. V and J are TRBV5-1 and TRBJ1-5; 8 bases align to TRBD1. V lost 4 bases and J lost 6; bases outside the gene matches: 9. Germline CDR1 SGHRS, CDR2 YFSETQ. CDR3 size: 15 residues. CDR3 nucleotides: TGCGCCAGCAGCGTGGAGACAGGGGCGAGTCAGCCCCAGCATTTT. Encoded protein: CASSVETGASQPQHF.

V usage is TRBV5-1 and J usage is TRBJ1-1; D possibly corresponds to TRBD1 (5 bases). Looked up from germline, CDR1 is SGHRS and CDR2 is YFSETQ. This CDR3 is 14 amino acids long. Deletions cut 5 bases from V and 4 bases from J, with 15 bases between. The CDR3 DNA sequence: TGCGCCAGCAGTTTTGATGCGGGGGGCACTGAAGCTTTCTTT. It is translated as CASSFDAGGTEAFF.

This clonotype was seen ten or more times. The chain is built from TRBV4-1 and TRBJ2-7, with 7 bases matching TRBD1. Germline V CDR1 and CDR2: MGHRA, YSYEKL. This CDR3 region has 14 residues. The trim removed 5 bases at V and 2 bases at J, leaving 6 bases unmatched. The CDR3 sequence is CASSTRTGTYEQYF. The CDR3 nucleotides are TGCGCCAGCAGCACCCGGACAGGTACCTACGAGCAGTACTTC.

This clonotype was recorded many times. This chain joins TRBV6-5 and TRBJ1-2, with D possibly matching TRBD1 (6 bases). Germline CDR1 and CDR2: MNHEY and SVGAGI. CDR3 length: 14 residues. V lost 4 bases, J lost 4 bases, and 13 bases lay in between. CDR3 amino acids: CASSSQGYGYGYTF. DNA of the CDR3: TGTGCCAGCAGTTCTCAGGGGTACGGCTATGGCTACACCTTC.

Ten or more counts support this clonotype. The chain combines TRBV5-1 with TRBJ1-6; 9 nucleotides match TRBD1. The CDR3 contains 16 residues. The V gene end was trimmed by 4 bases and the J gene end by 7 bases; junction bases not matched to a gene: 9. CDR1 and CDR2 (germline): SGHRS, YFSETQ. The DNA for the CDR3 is TGCGCCAGCAGCACCGGGACAGGGCCGAGGAATTCACCCCTCCACTTT. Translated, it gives CASSTGTGPRNSPLHF. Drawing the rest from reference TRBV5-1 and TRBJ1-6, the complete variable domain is KAGVTQTPRYLIKTRGQQVTLSCSPISGHRSVSWYQQTPGQGLQFLFEYFSETQRNKGNFPGRFSGRQFSNSRSEMNVSTLELGDSALYLCASSTGTGPRNSPLHFGNGTRLTVT.

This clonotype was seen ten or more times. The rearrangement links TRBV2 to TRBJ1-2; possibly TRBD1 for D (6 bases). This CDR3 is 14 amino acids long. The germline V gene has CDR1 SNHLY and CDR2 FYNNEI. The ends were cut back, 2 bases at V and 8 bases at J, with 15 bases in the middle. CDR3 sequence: CASSESATGRGYTF. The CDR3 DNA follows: TGTGCCAGCAGTGAATCCGCGACAGGAAGGGGCTACACCTTC.

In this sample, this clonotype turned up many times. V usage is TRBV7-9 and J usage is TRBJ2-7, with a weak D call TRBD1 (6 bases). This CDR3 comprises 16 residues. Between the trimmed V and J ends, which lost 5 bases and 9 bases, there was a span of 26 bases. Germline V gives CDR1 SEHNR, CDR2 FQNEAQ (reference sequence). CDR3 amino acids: CASSREGQSFLIGQYF. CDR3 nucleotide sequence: TGTGCCAGCAGCCGGGAAGGACAGTCCTTCCTCATAGGGCAGTACTTC.

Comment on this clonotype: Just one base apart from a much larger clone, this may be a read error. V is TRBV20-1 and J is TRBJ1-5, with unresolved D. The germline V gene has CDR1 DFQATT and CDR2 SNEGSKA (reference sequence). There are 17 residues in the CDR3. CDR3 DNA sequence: TGCAGTGTTAGAGATTGGTTGTCAGGTAATCTCAATCAGCCCCAGCATTTT. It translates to CSVRDWLSGNLNQPQHF.